The 26 T cell receptor beta chains given below trace back to one sample, sequenced in a study of blood T cell repertoires in COVID-19. Only in-frame clones appear in the TCRdb table, and some are missing; sequencing was by immunoSEQ multiplex PCR. The sample consists of about 110,000 clones, 88% of them appearing once. The sample taken for sequencing was peripheral blood. Receptor source: a human donor in a cohort sampled during active COVID-19.

CDR3 nucleotide sequence: TGTGCCAGCAGTCCGACAGGGGAGTATGGCTACACCTTC. This codes for CASSPTGEYGYTF. This chain links TRBV6-6 with TRBJ1-2, with 8 nucleotides matching TRBD1. The germline V gene has CDR1 MNHNY and CDR2 SVGAGI (reference sequence). Trimming at V came to 5 bases and at J to 5 bases, leaving 4 bases not matched to a gene. This CDR3 region has 13 residues.

The chain combines TRBV25-1 with TRBJ2-5, with D maybe TRBD2 (7 bases). Trimming left V 6 bases short and J 2 bases short, with 16 bases between. Germline V gene lookup returns CDR1 MGHDK and CDR2 SYGVNS. The CDR3 covers 15 residues. This chain's CDR3 is CASRVSGGPQETQYF. The DNA for the CDR3 is TGTGCCAGCAGGGTCTCCGGGGGGCCACAAGAGACCCAGTACTTC.

The rearrangement links TRBV6-5 to TRBJ2-7; 7 nucleotides match TRBD1. V was clipped by 6 bases and J by 2 bases; unmatched bases: 4. The CDR3 consists of 13 residues. CDR1 MNHEY and CDR2 SVGAGI come from the germline V gene. The CDR3 here is CASRGQTPYEQYF. The DNA of the CDR3 is TGTGCCAGCAGGGGACAGACACCCTACGAGCAGTACTTC.

As regards this clone: One end of the junction varies from germline; a read error may be responsible. This chain joins TRBV19 and TRBJ2-2; 7 bases match TRBD1. In germline, CDR1 is LNHDA, CDR2 SQIVND (reference sequence). The CDR3 has 13 amino acids. DNA for the CDR3: TGTGCCAGTAGACAGGGGAACACCAGGGAGCTGTTTTTT. Translating it yields CASRQGNTRELFF.

The CDR3 region is CASSMGLANNEQFF. In DNA form, the CDR3 reads TGTGCCAGTAGTATGGGACTAGCGAACAATGAGCAGTTCTTC. The chain couples TRBV19 to TRBJ2-1; 10 nucleotides agree with TRBD2. The trim removed 3 bases at V and 5 bases at J, leaving 1 base unmatched. CDR3 length equals 14 residues. Germline V gene data show CDR1 as LNHDA and CDR2 as SQIVND (reference sequence).

V is TRBV10-3 and J is TRBJ2-7; 10 bases are shared with TRBD1. V gave up 2 bases and J gave up 2 bases; unmatched junction bases: 6. Germline CDR1 is ENHRY and CDR2 is SYGVKD. The CDR3 has 16 residues. Written as DNA, the CDR3 is TGTGCCATCAGTGAGGAGGGACAGGGGAAACCCTACGAGCAGTACTTC. Translated, it gives CAISEEGQGKPYEQYF.

This chain uses TRBV3-1 (or the pseudogene TRBV3-2) with TRBJ1-6; 10 bases fit TRBD1. Trimming at V came to 8 bases and at J to 9 bases, leaving 4 bases not matched to a gene. CDR1 and CDR2 (germline): LGHDT, YNNKEL (reference sequence). The length of the CDR3 is 13 residues. The CDR3 DNA sequence: TGTGCCAGCGCCGGGACAGGGGTTTCACCCCTCCACTTT. Translating gives CASAGTGVSPLHF.

The rearrangement uses TRBV5-5 and TRBJ1-5; no clear D gene. CDR3 length equals 15 residues. The germline CDR1 and CDR2 sequences are SGHKS and YYEKEE (reference sequence). V shed 3 bases and J shed 0 bases, with 10 bases lying between them. CDR3 residues: CASSSKYSSNQPQHF. The CDR3 DNA follows: TGTGCCAGCAGCTCAAAATATAGTAGCAATCAGCCCCAGCATTTT.

The chain recombines TRBV28 with TRBJ2-5, with TRBD2 matching 10 bases. This CDR3 spans 14 amino acids. The J segment lost 2 bases and the V segment lost 5 bases, leaving 2 bases of the junction unmatched. Germline V gene sequence: CDR1 MDHEN, CDR2 SYDVKM. CDR3 nucleotide sequence: TGTGCCAGCAGTCCTAGCGGGGGTCAAGAGACCCAGTACTTC. It is translated as CASSPSGGQETQYF. Combining the CDR3 with reference TRBV28 and TRBJ2-5 gives the whole variable domain DVKVTQSSRYLVKRTGEKVFLECVQDMDHENMFWYRQDPGLGLRLIYFSYDVKMKEKGDIPEGYSVSREKKERFSLILESASTNQTSMYLCASSPSGGQETQYFGPGTRLLVL.

The chain has TRBV5-1 and TRBJ2-1; 8 bases align to TRBD2. The CDR3 is 18 residues long. V dropped 5 bases and J dropped 1; count of bases not matched to a gene: 14. Looked up from germline, CDR1 is SGHRS and CDR2 is YFSETQ. The CDR3 region is CASRDPTGGGRSYNEQFF. The CDR3 DNA reads TGCGCCAGCAGAGACCCCACGGGCGGGGGGAGGTCCTACAATGAGCAGTTCTTC.

V and J are TRBV18 and TRBJ1-1; 7 nucleotides line up with TRBD1. V lost 4 bases to trimming and J lost 1 base; unmatched junction nucleotides: 3. This CDR3 region has 14 residues. CDR1 KGHSH and CDR2 LQKENI come from the germline V gene. CDR3: CASSQGATNTEAFF. In DNA form, the CDR3 reads TGTGCCAGCTCACAGGGGGCGACGAACACTGAAGCTTTCTTT. Using reference TRBV18 and TRBJ1-1 for the parts outside the CDR3, the full variable domain is NAGVMQNPRHLVRRRGQEARLRCSPMKGHSHVYWYRQLPEEGLKFMVYLQKENIIDESGMPKERFSAEFPKEGPSILRIQQVVRGDSAAYFCASSQGATNTEAFFGQGTRLTVV.

The chain is built from TRBV18 and TRBJ2-5; 8 nucleotides agree with TRBD1. The germline V gene encodes CDR1 KGHSH and CDR2 LQKENI. The CDR3 runs 14 residues. The trim removed 6 bases at V and 1 base at J, leaving 4 bases unmatched. The CDR3: CASSPDRVQETQYF. The CDR3, as DNA: TGTGCCAGCTCCCCGGACAGGGTCCAAGAGACCCAGTACTTC.

V gene TRBV6-5 combines with J gene TRBJ1-4; perhaps TRBD1 as D (5 bases). Trimming cost V 2 bases and J 5 bases, with 9 bases left between them. The CDR3 totals 14 residues. Germline V gives CDR1 MNHEY, CDR2 SVGAGI. The CDR3 sequence: CASSYGRVNEKLFF. The CDR3 DNA is TGTGCCAGCAGTTACGGCAGGGTAAATGAAAAACTGTTTTTT.

This chain joins TRBV4-1 and TRBJ2-2; a weak D match, TRBD2 (5 bases). The length of the CDR3 is 16 residues. Looked up from germline, CDR1 is MGHRA and CDR2 is YSYEKL. V gave up 0 bases and J gave up 8 bases, with 16 bases separating them. The CDR3 here is CASSQERLAPLGELFF. CDR3 in DNA: TGCGCCAGCAGCCAAGAACGGCTAGCCCCGTTGGGGGAGCTGTTTTTT.

This clone appeared a few times. This rearrangement joins TRBV5-1 to TRBJ1-3, with 8 bases lining up with TRBD1. The CDR3 is 16 residues long. Looked up from germline, CDR1 is SGHRS and CDR2 is YFSETQ. Unmatched junction bases numbered 9, after V lost 4 bases and J lost 3 bases. CDR3 amino acids: CASSPRQGIFGNTIYF. In DNA form, the CDR3 reads TGCGCCAGCAGCCCCCGACAGGGGATTTTTGGAAACACCATATATTTT.

This rearrangement joins TRBV6-5 to TRBJ1-2; D might be TRBD1 (5 bases). Germline V gene data show CDR1 as MNHEY and CDR2 as SVGAGI. V shed 0 bases and J shed 2 bases, with 13 bases lying between them. The CDR3 loop spans 16 amino acids. The CDR3 coding sequence is TGTGCCAGCAGTTACTCGACAGTGGGGTTGAACTATGGCTACACCTTC. This encodes CASSYSTVGLNYGYTF.

The chain recombines TRBV2 with TRBJ2-1; 8 bases line up with TRBD1. Germline V gives CDR1 SNHLY, CDR2 FYNNEI. Unmatched junction bases numbered 4, after V lost 6 bases and J lost 0 bases. CDR3 size: 15 residues. The CDR3 here is CASRGGQVSYNEQFF. DNA for the CDR3: TGTGCCAGCAGAGGGGGACAGGTCTCCTACAATGAGCAGTTCTTC.

The chain is built from TRBV19 and TRBJ1-1, with D possibly matching TRBD1 (5 bases). Germline CDR1 reads LNHDA; CDR2 reads SQIVND (reference sequence). V gave up 4 bases and J gave up 0 bases, with 12 bases separating them. This CDR3 spans 15 amino acids. The chain's CDR3 is CASSTRQFMNTEAFF. The CDR3 DNA reads as TGTGCCAGTAGTACCCGACAGTTTATGAACACTGAAGCTTTCTTT.

This chain connects TRBV13 to TRBJ2-7, with D maybe TRBD1 (5 bases). With 4 bases removed from V and 7 bases from J, the gap between germline ends came to 17 bases. CDR3 length: 14 amino acids. Per germline, CDR1 PRHDT and CDR2 FYEKMQ (reference sequence). CDR3 DNA sequence: TGTGCCAGCAGCTCTGACAGATCTCGGTGGGAGCAGTACTTC. Translated: CASSSDRSRWEQYF.

The chain is built from TRBV28 and TRBJ1-3, with D uncertain. Germline V gene data show CDR1 as MDHEN and CDR2 as SYDVKM. V was shortened by 5 bases and J by 4 bases, with 12 bases between the two germline ends. This CDR3 is built from 14 residues. CDR3 in amino acids: CASSRIYSGNTIYF. In DNA, the CDR3 is TGTGCCAGCAGTCGTATATATTCCGGAAACACCATATATTTT.

The rearrangement joins TRBV7-2 to TRBJ1-1, with D maybe TRBD1 (5 bases). Deletions cut 7 bases from V and 4 bases from J, with 16 bases between. CDR1 is SGHTA and CDR2 is FQGNSA in the germline V gene. The CDR3 contains 14 residues. The DNA for the CDR3 is TGTGCCAGCACCCCTAGGGCAGGGATCACTGAAGCTTTCTTT. It yields the protein CASTPRAGITEAFF.

The rearrangement uses TRBV12-3 or TRBV12-4 and TRBJ1-5, with a tentative D call TRBD1 (6 bases). V was trimmed by 6 bases and J by 0 bases, leaving 6 bases between them. The CDR3 is made up of 13 amino acids. This chain's CDR3 is CASRDSSNQPQHF. The CDR3 DNA reads as TGTGCCAGCAGGGACAGTAGCAATCAGCCCCAGCATTTT.

A single count supports this clone. The chain couples TRBV5-1 to TRBJ2-2, with a tentative D call TRBD1 (6 bases). The CDR3 runs 15 residues. The V end lost 4 bases, the J end lost 0 bases, and 10 bases lay between the germline ends. Per germline, CDR1 SGHRS and CDR2 YFSETQ. The CDR3, as DNA: TGCGCCAGCAGCACGGGACACTCGAACACCGGGGAGCTGTTTTTT. It specifies CASSTGHSNTGELFF.

The V call is TRBV5-1, the J call TRBJ1-5; TRBD1 might be the D (5 bases). The V and J ends lost 0 bases and 0 bases respectively, with 10 bases between them. From germline, CDR1 is SGHRS and CDR2 YFSETQ. This CDR3 is built from 16 residues. Here the CDR3 DNA reads TGCGCCAGCAGCTTGGGACAGCCTAATAGCAATCAGCCCCAGCATTTT. Translated: CASSLGQPNSNQPQHF. Variable domain in full (rest from reference TRBV5-1 and TRBJ1-5): KAGVTQTPRYLIKTRGQQVTLSCSPISGHRSVSWYQQTPGQGLQFLFEYFSETQRNKGNFPGRFSGRQFSNSRSEMNVSTLELGDSALYLCASSLGQPNSNQPQHFGDGTRLSIL.

CDR3 in amino acids: CASSQRQGAGANVLTF. The DNA of the CDR3 is TGTGCCAGCAGCCAACGACAGGGGGCTGGGGCCAACGTCCTGACTTTC. The genes are TRBV7-8 and TRBJ2-6, with TRBD1 identical over 9 bases. After removal of 5 bases from V and 2 bases from J, the junction contained 4 bases not matched to a gene. CDR3 size: 16 residues. The germline CDR1 and CDR2 sequences are SGHVS and FQNEAQ.

This clone came up many times. The chain joins TRBV2 to TRBJ1-1; tentative D call: TRBD1 (5 bases). Trimming left V 4 bases short and J 0 bases short, with 15 bases between. This CDR3 comprises 16 residues. Germline lookup yields CDR1 SNHLY and CDR2 FYNNEI. The CDR3 DNA follows: TGTGCCAGCAGTGTAAGTAGGGGCTTCATGAACACTGAAGCTTTCTTT. Residues: CASSVSRGFMNTEAFF. Drawing the rest from reference TRBV2 and TRBJ1-1, the complete variable domain is EPEVTQTPSHQVTQMGQEVILRCVPISNHLYFYWYRQILGQKVEFLVSFYNNEISEKSEIFDDQFSVERPDGSNFTLKIRSTKLEDSAMYFCASSVSRGFMNTEAFFGQGTRLTVV.